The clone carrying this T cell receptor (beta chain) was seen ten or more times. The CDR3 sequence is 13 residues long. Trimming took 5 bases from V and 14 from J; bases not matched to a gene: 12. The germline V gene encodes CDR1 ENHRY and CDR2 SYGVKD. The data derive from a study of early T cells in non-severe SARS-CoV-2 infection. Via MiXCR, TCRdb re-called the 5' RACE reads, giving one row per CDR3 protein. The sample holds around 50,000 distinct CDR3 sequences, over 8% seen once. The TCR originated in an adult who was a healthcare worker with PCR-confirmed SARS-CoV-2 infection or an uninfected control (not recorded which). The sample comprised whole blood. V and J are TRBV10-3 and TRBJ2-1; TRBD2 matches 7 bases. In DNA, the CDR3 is TGTGCCATCAGTTCGACCGAGAGCGGGGATAAGTTCTTC. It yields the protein CAISSTESGDKFF.